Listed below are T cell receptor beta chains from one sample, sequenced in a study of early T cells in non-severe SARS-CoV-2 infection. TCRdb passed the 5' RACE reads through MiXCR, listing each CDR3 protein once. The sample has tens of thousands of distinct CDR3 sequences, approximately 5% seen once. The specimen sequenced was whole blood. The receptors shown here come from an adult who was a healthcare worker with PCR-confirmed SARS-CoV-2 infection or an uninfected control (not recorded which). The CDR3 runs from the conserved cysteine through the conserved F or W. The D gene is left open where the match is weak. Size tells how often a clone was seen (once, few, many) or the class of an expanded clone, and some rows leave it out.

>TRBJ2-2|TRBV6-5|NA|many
TGTGCCAGCAGTTACGTTAGGGGCGGGGAGCTGTTTTTT
CASSYVRGGELFF
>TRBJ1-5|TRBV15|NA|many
TGTGCCACCAGCAAGACAGGATATAGCAATCAGCCCCAGCATTTT
CATSKTGYSNQPQHF
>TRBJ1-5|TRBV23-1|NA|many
TGCGCCAGCAAAACGGGAGGGAGCAATCAGCCCCAGCATTTT
CASKTGGSNQPQHF
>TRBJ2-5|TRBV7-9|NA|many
TGTGCCAGCAGCTTAGCAGCCTCGGCAGGCCAAGAGACCCAGTACTTC
CASSLAASAGQETQYF
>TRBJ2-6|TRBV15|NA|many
TGTGCCACCAGCAGAGAAGGGACCGGGGCCAACGTCCTGACTTTC
CATSREGTGANVLTF
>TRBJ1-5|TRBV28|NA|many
TGTGCCAGCAGTTTGCAGGGCTCATATCAGCCCCAGCATTTT
CASSLQGSYQPQHF
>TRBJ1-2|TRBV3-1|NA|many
TGTGCCAGCAGCCACGCGGACAGCTATGGCTACACCTTC
CASSHADSYGYTF
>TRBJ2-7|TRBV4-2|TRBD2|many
TGTGCCAGCAGCCAAGATATCGGGAGGGGATTTCACTACGAGCAGTACTTC
CASSQDIGRGFHYEQYF
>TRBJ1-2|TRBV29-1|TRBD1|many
TGCAGCGTTGAAGATCGGGGGACAGCTGGCTACACCTTC
CSVEDRGTAGYTF
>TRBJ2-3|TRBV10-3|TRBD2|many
TGTGCCATCAGTGAGTCTAGCGGGAGCGCAGATACGCAGTATTTT
CAISESSGSADTQYF
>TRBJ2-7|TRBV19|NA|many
TGTGCCAGTAGTCCCGCCCAGACCTCCTACGAGCAGTACTTC
CASSPAQTSYEQYF
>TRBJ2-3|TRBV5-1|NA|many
TGCGCCAGCAGACTGGAAGGACAGCCGTCGGATACGCAGTATTTT
CASRLEGQPSDTQYF
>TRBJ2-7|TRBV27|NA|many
TGTGCCAGCAGTTTTTTGGGGAGAGAGCAGTACTTC
CASSFLGREQYF
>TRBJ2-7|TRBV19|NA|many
TGTGCCAGCGCTAGGACCTCCTACGAGCAGTACTTC
CASARTSYEQYF
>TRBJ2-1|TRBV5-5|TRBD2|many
TGTGCCAGCAGCTTGGCCCGGATTAGCGGGGGTGTCTACAATGAGCAGTTCTTC
CASSLARISGGVYNEQFF
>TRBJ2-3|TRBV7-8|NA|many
TGTGCCAGCACCCCGCACGCCGCTACGCAGTATTTT
CASTPHAATQYF
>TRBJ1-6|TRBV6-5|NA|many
TGTGCCAGCGGGGGCACCGACTATAATTCACCCCTCCACTTT
CASGGTDYNSPLHF
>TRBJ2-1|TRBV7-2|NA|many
TGTGCCAGCAGCTTAGTCCGAAGCAATGAGCAGTTCTTC
CASSLVRSNEQFF
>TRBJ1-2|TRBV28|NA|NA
TGTGCCAGCAGTTTAGGGGAGCCAAACTATGGCTACACCTTC
CASSLGEPNYGYTF
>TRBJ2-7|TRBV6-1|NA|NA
TGTGCCAGCAGTGACAACAGATTCTCCTACGAGCAGTACTTC
CASSDNRFSYEQYF
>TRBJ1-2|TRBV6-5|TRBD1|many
TGTGCCAGCAGTCAACAGGGGGGATCTAACTATGGCTACACCTTC
CASSQQGGSNYGYTF
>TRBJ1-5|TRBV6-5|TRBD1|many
TGTGCCAGCAGTACGGGACAGGGGGCATTTCAGCCCCAGCATTTT
CASSTGQGAFQPQHF
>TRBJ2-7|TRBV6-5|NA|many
TGTGCCAGCAGTTACTCCGACGGATCCTCCTACGAGCAGTACTTC
CASSYSDGSSYEQYF
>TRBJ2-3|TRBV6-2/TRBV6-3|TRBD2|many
TGTGCCAGCAGTCGTCCGACAGCTGGGGGGGGAGATACGCAGTATTTT
CASSRPTAGGGDTQYF
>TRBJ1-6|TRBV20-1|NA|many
TGCAGTGCCCACGACGGACCCACTTTTAATTCACCCCTCCACTTT
CSAHDGPTFNSPLHF
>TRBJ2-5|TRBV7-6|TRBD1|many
TGTGCCAGCAGCTACGACAGGGTAGGGGACCAGTACTTC
CASSYDRVGDQYF
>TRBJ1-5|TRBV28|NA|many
TGTGCCAGCAGAAAGGACATTGGGCGCAATCAGCCCCAGCATTTT
CASRKDIGRNQPQHF
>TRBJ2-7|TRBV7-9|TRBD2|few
TGTGCCAGCAGCTTACCCGGGAGGGCCACCTACGAGCAGTACTTC
CASSLPGRATYEQYF
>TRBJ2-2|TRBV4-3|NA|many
TGCGCCAGCAGCCAAGAGGGTCCGAACACCGGGGAGCTGTTTTTT
CASSQEGPNTGELFF
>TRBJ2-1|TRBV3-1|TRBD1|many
TGTGCCAGCAGCCCCTCGACAGGGCGCGAGCAGTTCTTC
CASSPSTGREQFF
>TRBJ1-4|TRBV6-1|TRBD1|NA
TGTGCCAGCAGCGAACAGGGGGCTAATGAAAAACTGTTTTTT
CASSEQGANEKLFF
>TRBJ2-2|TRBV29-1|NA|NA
TGCAGCTTCCGGAGGGGGAGCGCGAACACCGGGGAGCTGTTTTTT
CSFRRGSANTGELFF
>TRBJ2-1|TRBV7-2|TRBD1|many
TGTGCCAGCAGCTTAGCAGGGACAGGCACGACAAATGAGCAGTTCTTC
CASSLAGTGTTNEQFF
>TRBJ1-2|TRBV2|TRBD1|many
TGTGCCAGCAGTGAGCAGGGGGCGACCTATGGCTACACCTTC
CASSEQGATYGYTF
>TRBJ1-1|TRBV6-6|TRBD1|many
TGTGCCAGCAGTCGGACAGGGCAAGACACTGAAGCTTTCTTT
CASSRTGQDTEAFF
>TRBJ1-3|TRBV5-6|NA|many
TGTGCCAGCAGCTCACTGGGGGACGAACCATCTGGAAACACCATATATTTT
CASSSLGDEPSGNTIYF
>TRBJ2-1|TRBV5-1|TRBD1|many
TGCGCCAGCAGCTTAGGACAGGGGGCCAATGAGCAGTTCTTC
CASSLGQGANEQFF
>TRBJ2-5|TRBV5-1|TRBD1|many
TGCGCCAGCAGCTTGGGGGGACAGCTACAAGAGACCCAGTACTTC
CASSLGGQLQETQYF
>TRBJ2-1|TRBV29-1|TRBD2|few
TGCAGCGTTGCAGATAGCGGGAGAGGGTTGAATGAGCAGTTCTTC
CSVADSGRGLNEQFF
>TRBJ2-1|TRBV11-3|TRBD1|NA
TGTGCCAGCAGCCCCCGGGACAGCTCCTACAATGAGCAGTTCTTC
CASSPRDSSYNEQFF
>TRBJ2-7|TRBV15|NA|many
TGTGCCACCAGCAGATCATTCGAAGGGTACGGCGAGCAGTACTTC
CATSRSFEGYGEQYF
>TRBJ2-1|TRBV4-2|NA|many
TGTGCCAGCAGCCAAGATGCGAAAGGCCGGTACAATGAGCAGTTCTTC
CASSQDAKGRYNEQFF
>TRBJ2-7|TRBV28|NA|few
TGTGCCAGCAGTTTAACCTTATACGAGCAGTACTTC
CASSLTLYEQYF
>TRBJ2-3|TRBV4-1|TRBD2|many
TGCGCCAGCAGCCAAACTAGCGGAAGGAGCACAGATACGCAGTATTTT
CASSQTSGRSTDTQYF
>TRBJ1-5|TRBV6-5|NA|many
TGTGCCAGCAGTGCTGCGGGTGGTCAGCCCCAGCATTTT
CASSAAGGQPQHF
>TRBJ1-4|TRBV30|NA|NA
TGTGCCTACCTGGGGGCAGGCGATACAACTAATGAAAAACTGTTTTTT
CAYLGAGDTTNEKLFF
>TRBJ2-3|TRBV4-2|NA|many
TGTGCCAGCAGCCAAGTCCGGGAGATTAGCACAGATACGCAGTATTTT
CASSQVREISTDTQYF
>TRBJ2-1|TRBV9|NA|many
TGTGCCAGCAGCCCCGAAGGGGCAGTTTACAATGAGCAGTTCTTC
CASSPEGAVYNEQFF
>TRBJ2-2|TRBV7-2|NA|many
TGTGCCAGCAGCTTATGGGCGTCTTCCGGGGAGCTGTTTTTT
CASSLWASSGELFF
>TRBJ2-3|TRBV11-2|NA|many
TGTGCCAGCAGAGCTTTCCCCCGGGTCGATGACACAGATACGCAGTATTTT
CASRAFPRVDDTDTQYF